This is a list of T cell receptor beta chains from one sample in a study of Graves' ophthalmopathy and Graves' hyperthyroidism. TCRdb re-derived calls from the multiplex PCR reads in MiXCR, one entry per CDR3 protein. Here the sample spans around 340,000 distinct CDR3 sequences, roughly a sixth being singletons. The material sequenced was peripheral blood. The receptors stem from an adult man with Graves' ophthalmopathy. The CDR3 runs from the conserved cysteine through the conserved F or W. A D gene is named only where the DNA matches it firmly. Rows give clone size only sometimes, using once, few, many, or a class for an expanded clone.

>NA|NA|TRBJ1-2|TRBV6-4
CASSEYRGSGYTF
TGTGCCAGCAGTGAATACCGGGGATCCGGCTACACCTTC
>TRBD1|many|TRBJ2-7|TRBV2
CASKRQGRFDEQYF
TGTGCCAGCAAACGACAGGGGCGGTTCGACGAGCAGTACTTC
>NA|many|TRBJ1-1|TRBV18
CASSTRTGTEAFF
TGTGCCAGCTCAACCAGGACGGGCACTGAAGCTTTCTTT
>NA|many|TRBJ1-2|TRBV6-2/TRBV6-3
CASGRRGYGYTF
TGTGCCAGCGGACGTAGGGGCTATGGCTACACCTTC
>NA|many|TRBJ1-1|TRBV2
CASSDQRGTEAFF
TGTGCCAGCAGTGATCAGCGGGGCACTGAAGCTTTCTTT
>TRBD1|many|TRBJ1-2|TRBV7-9
CASSPHWDREGYTF
TGTGCCAGCAGCCCCCACTGGGACAGGGAAGGCTACACCTTC
>NA|many|TRBJ1-1|TRBV7-2
CASSLAVGNTEAFF
TGTGCCAGCAGCTTAGCGGTGGGGAACACTGAAGCTTTCTTT
>NA|many|TRBJ1-2|TRBV2
CASSVGRNNYGYTF
TGTGCCAGCAGTGTGGGCAGAAATAACTATGGCTACACCTTC
>TRBD1|many|TRBJ1-6|TRBV6-1
CASSVNRGVEYNSPLHF
TGTGCCAGCAGTGTAAACAGGGGAGTAGAGTATAATTCACCCCTCCACTTT
>NA|many|TRBJ2-2|TRBV5-1
CASRDSHTGELFF
TGCGCCAGCAGGGACTCACACACCGGGGAGCTGTTTTTT
>TRBD1|many|TRBJ2-7|TRBV5-1
CASSLAGGTGVYEQYF
TGCGCCAGCAGCTTGGCCGGTGGGACAGGGGTCTACGAGCAGTACTTC